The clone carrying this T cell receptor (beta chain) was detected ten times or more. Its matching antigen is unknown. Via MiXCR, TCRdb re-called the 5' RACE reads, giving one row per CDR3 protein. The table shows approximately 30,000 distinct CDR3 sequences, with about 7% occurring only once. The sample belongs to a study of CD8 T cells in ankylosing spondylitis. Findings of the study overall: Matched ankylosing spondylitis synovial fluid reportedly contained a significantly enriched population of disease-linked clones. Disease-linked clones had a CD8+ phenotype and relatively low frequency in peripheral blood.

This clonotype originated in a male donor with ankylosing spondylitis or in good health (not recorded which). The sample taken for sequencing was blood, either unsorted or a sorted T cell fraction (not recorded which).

The CDR3 sequence: CASRDSPPEPQHF. The CDR3, as DNA: TGTGCCAGTCGGGACTCGCCCCCAGAGCCCCAGCATTTT. The chain uses TRBV6-1 and TRBJ1-5, with a tentative D call TRBD1 (5 bases). With 9 bases removed from V and 8 bases from J, the gap between germline ends came to 17 bases. Germline V gene lookup returns CDR1 MNHNS and CDR2 SASEGT. The CDR3 totals 13 residues.